These 23 T cell receptor beta chains share one sample of origin, sequenced in a study of T cell changes during pregnancy in multiple sclerosis. Only in-frame clones appear in the TCRdb table, and some are missing; sequencing was by immunoSEQ multiplex PCR. The sample lists roughly 80,000 clones, roughly 94% occurring once. The sequencing here drew on peripheral blood, taken before pregnancy. These receptor sequences come from a female donor with multiple sclerosis, enrolled in a pregnancy study.

In this sample, this clone turned up once. The rearrangement links TRBV6-1 to TRBJ2-7, with D hard to call. Trimming took off 5 bases at V and 3 bases at J, with 14 bases between the two ends. In germline, CDR1 is MNHNS, CDR2 SASEGT. The CDR3 has 14 residues. The CDR3 reads CASSPTLILYEQYF. In DNA, the CDR3 is TGTGCCAGCAGTCCTACCCTTATCCTCTACGAGCAGTACTTC.

This CDR3 is CASSFGGPRNTEAFF. The CDR3 coding sequence is TGTGCCAGCAGCTTCGGGGGACCGAGGAACACTGAAGCTTTCTTT. The chain carries TRBV5-4 and TRBJ1-1; weak D call: TRBD1 (5 bases). V was cut by 2 bases and J by 1 base, with 12 bases left in between. The CDR3 is 15 residues long. Germline CDR1 reads SGHNT; CDR2 reads YYREEE (reference sequence).

This chain connects TRBV19 to TRBJ2-7; 9 nucleotides match TRBD1. Germline assignment: CDR1 LNHDA and CDR2 SQIVND (reference sequence). This CDR3 region has 15 residues. V lost 1 base to trimming and J lost 6 bases; unmatched junction nucleotides: 7. The CDR3 DNA sequence: TGTGCCAGTAGTATAGCGGGACAGGGACATTTCGAGCAGTACTTC. It is translated as CASSIAGQGHFEQYF.

The chain couples TRBV2 to TRBJ2-2; TRBD2 aligns across 8 bases. CDR1 and CDR2 (germline): SNHLY, FYNNEI. There are 15 residues in the CDR3. V gave up 2 bases and J gave up 6 bases; unmatched junction bases: 5. Here the CDR3 reads CASSERTSRPGELFF. The DNA for the CDR3 is TGTGCCAGCAGTGAAAGGACTAGCCGGCCCGGGGAGCTGTTTTTT.

J is TRBJ2-1 and V is TRBV14; tentative D call: TRBD1 (6 bases). CDR1 is SGHDN, CDR2 FVKESK, per germline. Trimming removed 1 base at V and 0 bases at J, with 13 bases between. CDR3 size: 17 residues. Here the CDR3 reads CASSQGRQGSSYNEQFF. CDR3 bases: TGTGCCAGCAGCCAAGGAAGGCAGGGGAGCTCCTACAATGAGCAGTTCTTC.

In its sample, this clone was seen a few times. The chain has TRBV6-5 and TRBJ1-3; 8 bases align to TRBD1. Trimming took 5 bases from V and 3 from J; bases not matched to a gene: 6. In germline, CDR1 is MNHEY, CDR2 SVGAGI. This CDR3 spans 15 amino acids. The CDR3 DNA is TGTGCCAGCAGTACGGACAGGGTGAATGGAAACACCATATATTTT. Translated: CASSTDRVNGNTIYF.

This clone was seen a single time. The rearrangement links TRBV6-5 to TRBJ2-7; 9 nucleotides agree with TRBD1. J lost 7 bases, V lost 6 bases, and 4 bases had no gene match. Germline V gene lookup returns CDR1 MNHEY and CDR2 SVGAGI. The CDR3 loop spans 12 amino acids. The CDR3: CASSQTGGEQYF. The DNA for the CDR3 is TGTGCCAGCAGCCAGACAGGGGGAGAGCAGTACTTC.

This clone was counted once. The chain recombines TRBV19 with TRBJ2-1; unclear D gene. Trimming took off 3 bases at V and 0 bases at J, with 9 bases between the two ends. Germline V gene sequence: CDR1 LNHDA, CDR2 SQIVND (reference sequence). The CDR3 runs 15 residues. The CDR3 DNA sequence: TGTGCCAGTAGTATCTATCCTAGCTCCTACAATGAGCAGTTCTTC. Translating gives CASSIYPSSYNEQFF.

Points on this clone: A much larger clone sits a single nucleotide away, making a read error possible. This chain links TRBV6-5 with TRBJ1-2, with 9 bases aligning to TRBD1. The CDR3 extends over 16 amino acids. Per germline, CDR1 MNHEY and CDR2 SVGAGI. V shed 2 bases, J shed 5 bases, and the junction held 9 bases outside the gene matches. CDR3: CASSYVRTGDGYGYTF. CDR3 in DNA: TGTGCCAGCAGTTACGTAAGGACAGGGGACGGTTATGGCTACACCTTC.

The chain couples TRBV2 to TRBJ2-7; D possibly corresponds to TRBD2 (5 bases). Trimming pared 7 bases from V and 2 bases from J, leaving 15 bases between. Germline V gives CDR1 SNHLY, CDR2 FYNNEI. The CDR3 is 14 amino acids. The CDR3 protein is CASNPASSTYEQYF. The CDR3 DNA reads as TGTGCCAGCAATCCCGCTAGCAGCACCTACGAGCAGTACTTC. The full variable domain, in which reference TRBV2 and TRBJ2-7 provide the parts outside the CDR3, is EPEVTQTPSHQVTQMGQEVILRCVPISNHLYFYWYRQILGQKVEFLVSFYNNEISEKSEIFDDQFSVERPDGSNFTLKIRSTKLEDSAMYFCASNPASSTYEQYFGPGTRLTVT.

The rearrangement uses TRBV10-3 and TRBJ2-5; 9 nucleotides match TRBD2. Germline trimming cut 11 bases from V and 0 bases from J; bases unmatched to any gene: 7. The CDR3 sequence is 14 residues long. Germline V CDR1 and CDR2: ENHRY, SYGVKD. The CDR3 nucleotides are TGTGCCGTGGGTCTAGCGGGGAACCAAGAGACCCAGTACTTC. It specifies CAVGLAGNQETQYF.

The rearrangement joins TRBV6-6 to TRBJ1-2; D not resolved. V lost 0 bases and J lost 8, with 10 bases in between. The CDR3 is made up of 13 amino acids. Germline V CDR1 and CDR2: MNHNY, SVGAGI (reference sequence). CDR3 in amino acids: CASSYSTTRGYTF. The CDR3 region has the DNA TGTGCCAGCAGTTACTCCACCACGCGGGGCTACACCTTC.

This clone was recorded only once. This chain links TRBV28 with TRBJ1-2; D is perhaps TRBD1 (6 bases). The V gene lost 5 bases and the J gene lost 2 bases, with 15 bases spanning the gap. The length of the CDR3 is 15 residues. The germline V gene has CDR1 MDHEN and CDR2 SYDVKM. The CDR3 DNA is TGTGCCAGCAGTCACCCCCGGACAGCCAACTATGGCTACACCTTC. As protein: CASSHPRTANYGYTF.

The gene calls are TRBV6-6 and TRBJ1-1; possible D gene TRBD1, 5 bases. Germline CDR1 reads MNHNY; CDR2 reads SVGAGI (reference sequence). The CDR3 extends over 16 amino acids. V lost 7 bases, J lost 3 bases, and 21 bases lay in between. This CDR3 reads CASTLGASGGYTEAFF. The CDR3 DNA is TGTGCCAGCACTCTAGGGGCCTCCGGAGGGTACACTGAAGCTTTCTTT.

Note on this clone: Other DNA sequences in this specimen translate into the identical CDR3. The rearrangement uses TRBV2 and TRBJ2-3; 7 positions agree with TRBD2. Germline-derived CDR1 and CDR2 are SNHLY and FYNNEI. The CDR3 covers 14 residues. The junction had 3 bases not matched to a gene; V was cut back by 3 bases and J by 3 bases. CDR3 in amino acids: CASSEGGRTDTQYF. CDR3 nucleotides: TGTGCCAGCAGTGAGGGAGGGAGGACAGATACGCAGTATTTT.

The chain recombines TRBV9 with TRBJ2-5, with a possible D match to TRBD2 (6 bases). The CDR3 is 13 residues long. In germline, CDR1 is SGDLS, CDR2 YYNGEE. The ends were cut back, 4 bases at V and 1 base at J, with 8 bases in the middle. CDR3 in amino acids: CASSPGGQETQYF. The CDR3 nucleotides read TGTGCCAGCAGCCCCGGGGGCCAAGAGACCCAGTACTTC.

The chain recombines TRBV18 with TRBJ1-5; 10 bases align to TRBD1. The CDR3 runs 15 residues. Germline assignment: CDR1 KGHSH and CDR2 LQKENI. J gave up 4 bases and V 3 bases, and 3 bases lay outside the gene matches. The CDR3 protein is CASSPPGQGNQPQHF. The CDR3 DNA reads TGTGCCAGCTCACCCCCGGGACAGGGGAATCAGCCCCAGCATTTT.

This clone was seen just once. V and J are TRBV10-3 and TRBJ2-3; possible D gene TRBD2, 6 bases. Trimming removed 6 bases from V and 2 bases from J, with 12 bases in between. Germline values: CDR1 ENHRY, CDR2 SYGVKD. This CDR3 is 14 amino acids long. The CDR3 reads CAIRRLDLTDTQYF. The CDR3 coding sequence is TGTGCCATCAGAAGACTAGACCTCACAGATACGCAGTATTTT.

The V and J genes are TRBV4-2 and TRBJ2-2; 9 bases align to TRBD2. The CDR3 loop spans 19 amino acids. Losses at the gene ends were 1 base for V and 2 bases for J; bases not matched to a gene: 11. CDR1 and CDR2 (germline): LGHNA, YNFKEQ. The CDR3 DNA is TGTGCCAGCAGCCAAGGTGTCGGAGGCGGGAGGGCCAACACCGGGGAGCTGTTTTTT. Amino acids: CASSQGVGGGRANTGELFF.

The chain carries TRBV28 and TRBJ1-2, with D maybe TRBD1 (6 bases). Germline V gene data show CDR1 as MDHEN and CDR2 as SYDVKM. V was pared by 5 bases and J by 7 bases, with 20 bases between. The CDR3 contains 15 residues. CDR3 coding DNA: TGTGCCAGCAGTGATGGCAGGGGAGTTATTCTTGGCTACACCTTC. The encoded protein is CASSDGRGVILGYTF.

This chain links TRBV19 with TRBJ2-7; no clear D. The germline V gene encodes CDR1 LNHDA and CDR2 SQIVND (reference sequence). Deletions cut 5 bases from V and 5 bases from J, with 16 bases between. CDR3 length equals 14 residues. CDR3 sequence: CASSLTLLSDEQYF. The CDR3 nucleotides are TGTGCCAGTAGTCTGACTTTGCTTTCGGACGAGCAGTACTTC.

The V gene is TRBV7-2, the J gene TRBJ2-1; tentative D call: TRBD2 (5 bases). The CDR3 contains 14 residues. Per the germline V gene, CDR1 is SGHTA and CDR2 is FQGNSA. Between the trimmed V and J ends, which lost 1 base and 6 bases, there was a span of 10 bases. The chain's CDR3 is CASSLDPGTNEQFF. The CDR3 nucleotides are TGTGCCAGCAGCTTAGATCCGGGAACCAATGAGCAGTTCTTC.

About this clone: The junction departs from germline at one end; a sequencing error may be responsible. V gene TRBV7-7 combines with J gene TRBJ2-5; a possible D gene is TRBD2 (6 bases). The CDR3 is made up of 13 amino acids. Germline CDR1 reads SSHAT; CDR2 reads FNYEAQ (reference sequence). CDR3 sequence: CASSLGRRETQYF. The CDR3 DNA is TGTGCTAGCAGCTTAGGGAGGCGAGAGACCCAGTACTTC.